What follows describes a single T cell receptor (beta chain). The record originates from a study of cytomegalovirus exposure and HLA in healthy donors. The CDR3 has 16 residues. The germline gives CDR1 SEHNR, CDR2 FQNEAQ (reference sequence). The V end was cut by 2 bases, the J end by 4 bases, with 14 bases between. The primer mix had 60 Vbeta and 13 Jbeta primers. TCRdb's table, derived via immunoSEQ multiplex PCR, lists solely in-frame clones and lacks some. The table records more than 95,000 clones, roughly an eighth of them present only once. The sequenced sample consisted of PBMCs. This receptor was taken from a man aged 35 to 55 in good health and CMV-seropositive. V and J are TRBV7-9 and TRBJ2-2; D is uncertain. The CDR3 region is CASSLPQIISTGELFF. DNA of the CDR3: TGTGCCAGCAGCTTACCTCAGATAATATCCACCGGGGAGCTGTTTTTT.